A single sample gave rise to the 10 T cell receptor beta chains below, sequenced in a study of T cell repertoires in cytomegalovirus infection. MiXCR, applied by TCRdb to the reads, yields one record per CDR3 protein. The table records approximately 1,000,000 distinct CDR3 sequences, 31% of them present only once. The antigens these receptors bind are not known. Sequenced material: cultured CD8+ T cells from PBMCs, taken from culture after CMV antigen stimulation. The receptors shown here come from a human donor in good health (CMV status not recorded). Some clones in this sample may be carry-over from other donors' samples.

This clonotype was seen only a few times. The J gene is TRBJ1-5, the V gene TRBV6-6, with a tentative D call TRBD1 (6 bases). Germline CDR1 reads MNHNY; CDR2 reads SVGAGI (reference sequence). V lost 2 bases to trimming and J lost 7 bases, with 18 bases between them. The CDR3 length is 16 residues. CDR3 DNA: TGTGCCAGCAGTTACCCGGAGCGGGGGGCTAGACAGCCCCAGCATTTT. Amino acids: CASSYPERGARQPQHF.

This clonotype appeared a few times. In nucleotides, the CDR3 is TGCGCCAGCAGCCCACAACAGGGGGCGGCTGAAGCTTTCTTT. This encodes CASSPQQGAAEAFF. V gene TRBV4-1 combines with J gene TRBJ1-1, with 9 bases lining up with TRBD1. The CDR3 spans 14 residues. The germline CDR1 and CDR2 sequences are MGHRA and YSYEKL. The V gene end was trimmed by 4 bases and the J gene end by 6 bases; junction bases not matched to a gene: 6.

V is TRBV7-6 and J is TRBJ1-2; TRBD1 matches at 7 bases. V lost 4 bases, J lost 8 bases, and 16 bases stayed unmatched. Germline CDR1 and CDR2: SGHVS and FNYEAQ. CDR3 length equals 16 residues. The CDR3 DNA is TGTGCCAGCAGCTCCGGGACAGCCCTTCGAAGGGAAGGCTACACCTTC. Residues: CASSSGTALRREGYTF. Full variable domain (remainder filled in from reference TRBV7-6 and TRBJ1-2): GAGVSQSPRYKVTKRGQDVALRCDPISGHVSLYWYRQALGQGPEFLTYFNYEAQQDKSGLPNDRFSAERPEGSISTLTIQRTEQRDSAMYRCASSSGTALRREGYTFGSGTRLTVV.

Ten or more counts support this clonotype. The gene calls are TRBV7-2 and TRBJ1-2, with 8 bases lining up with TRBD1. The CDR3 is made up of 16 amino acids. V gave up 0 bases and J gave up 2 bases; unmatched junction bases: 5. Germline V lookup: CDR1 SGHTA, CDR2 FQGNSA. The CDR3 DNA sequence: TGTGCCAGCAGCTTAGCGCAGACAGGGGCCAACTATGGCTACACCTTC. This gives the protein CASSLAQTGANYGYTF.

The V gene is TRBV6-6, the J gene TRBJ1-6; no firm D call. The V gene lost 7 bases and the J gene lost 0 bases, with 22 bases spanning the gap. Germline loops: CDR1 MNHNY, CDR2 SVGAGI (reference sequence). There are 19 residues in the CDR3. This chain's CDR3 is CASTHPRPDPSSYNSPLHF. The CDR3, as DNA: TGTGCCAGCACCCACCCCAGACCCGATCCGAGCTCCTATAATTCACCCCTCCACTTT.

In DNA form, the CDR3 reads TGCGCCAGCAGCCAGGGAACGGGGGAGCAGTACTTC. Its protein is CASSQGTGEQYF. The rearrangement links TRBV4-1 to TRBJ2-7; perhaps TRBD2 as D (5 bases). Germline V gives CDR1 MGHRA, CDR2 YSYEKL. Trimming left V 3 bases short and J 7 bases short, with 10 bases between. CDR3 size: 12 residues.

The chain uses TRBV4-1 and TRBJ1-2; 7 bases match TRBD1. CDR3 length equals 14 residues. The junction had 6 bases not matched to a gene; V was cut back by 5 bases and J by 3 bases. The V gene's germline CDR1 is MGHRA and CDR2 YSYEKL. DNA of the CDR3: TGCGCCAGCAGCTCAGATCAGGGGGACTATGGCTACACCTTC. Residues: CASSSDQGDYGYTF.

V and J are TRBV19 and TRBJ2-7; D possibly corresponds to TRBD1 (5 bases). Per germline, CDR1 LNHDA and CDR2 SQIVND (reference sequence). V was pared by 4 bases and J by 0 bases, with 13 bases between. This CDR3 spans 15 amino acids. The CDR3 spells CASSTIQDSSYEQYF. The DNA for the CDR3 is TGTGCCAGTAGTACAATTCAAGACAGCTCCTACGAGCAGTACTTC.

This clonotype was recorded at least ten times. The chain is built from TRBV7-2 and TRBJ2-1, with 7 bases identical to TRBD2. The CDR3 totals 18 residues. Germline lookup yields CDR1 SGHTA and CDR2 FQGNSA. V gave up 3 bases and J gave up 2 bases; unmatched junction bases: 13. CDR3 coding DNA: TGTGCCAGCAGCTTGCGTTTCGAGCGGGGACCCCCCTACAATGAGCAGTTCTTC. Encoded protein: CASSLRFERGPPYNEQFF.

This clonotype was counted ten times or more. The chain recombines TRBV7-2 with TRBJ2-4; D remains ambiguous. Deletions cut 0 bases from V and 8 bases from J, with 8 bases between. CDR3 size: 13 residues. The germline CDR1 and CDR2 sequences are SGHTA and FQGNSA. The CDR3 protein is CASSLALRDIQYF. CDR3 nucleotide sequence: TGTGCCAGCAGCTTAGCACTACGGGACATTCAGTACTTC.